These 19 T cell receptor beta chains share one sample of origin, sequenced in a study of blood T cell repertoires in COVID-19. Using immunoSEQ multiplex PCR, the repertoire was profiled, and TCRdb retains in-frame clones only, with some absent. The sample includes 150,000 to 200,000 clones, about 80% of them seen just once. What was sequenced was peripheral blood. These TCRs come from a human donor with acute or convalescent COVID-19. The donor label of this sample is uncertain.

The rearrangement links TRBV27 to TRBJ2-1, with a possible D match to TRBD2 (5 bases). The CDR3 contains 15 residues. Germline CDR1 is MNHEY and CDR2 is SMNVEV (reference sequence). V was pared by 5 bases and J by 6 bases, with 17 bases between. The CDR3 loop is CASSPREISGNEQFF. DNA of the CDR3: TGTGCCAGCAGTCCCCGGGAAATAAGCGGCAATGAGCAGTTCTTC.

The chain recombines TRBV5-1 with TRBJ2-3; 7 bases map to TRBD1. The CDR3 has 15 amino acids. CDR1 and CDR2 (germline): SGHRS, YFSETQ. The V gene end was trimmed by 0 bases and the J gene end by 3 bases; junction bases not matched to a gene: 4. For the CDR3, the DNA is TGCGCCAGCAGCTTGGTTTCAGGGGGTACAGATACGCAGTATTTT. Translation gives CASSLVSGGTDTQYF.

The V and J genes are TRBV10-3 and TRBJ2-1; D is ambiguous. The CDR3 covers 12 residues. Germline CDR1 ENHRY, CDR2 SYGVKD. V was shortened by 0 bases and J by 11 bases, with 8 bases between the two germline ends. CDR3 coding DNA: TGTGCCATCAGTGAGTCCGAACAGAAGCAGTTCTTC. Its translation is CAISESEQKQFF.

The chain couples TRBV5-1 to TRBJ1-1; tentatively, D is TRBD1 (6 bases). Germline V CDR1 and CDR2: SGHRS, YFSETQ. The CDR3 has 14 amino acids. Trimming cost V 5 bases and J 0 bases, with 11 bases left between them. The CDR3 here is CASRPTGMNTEAFF. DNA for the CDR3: TGCGCCAGCAGGCCTACAGGGATGAACACTGAAGCTTTCTTT.

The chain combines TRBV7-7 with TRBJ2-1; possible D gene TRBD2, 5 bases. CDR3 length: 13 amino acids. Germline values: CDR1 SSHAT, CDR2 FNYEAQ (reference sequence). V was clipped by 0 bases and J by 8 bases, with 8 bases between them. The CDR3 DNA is TGTGCCAGCAGCTTAGCCCGTAGCGATGAGCAGTTCTTC. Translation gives CASSLARSDEQFF.

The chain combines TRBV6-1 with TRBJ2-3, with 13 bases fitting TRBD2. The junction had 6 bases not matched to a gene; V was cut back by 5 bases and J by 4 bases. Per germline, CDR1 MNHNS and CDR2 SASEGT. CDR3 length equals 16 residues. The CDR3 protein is CASSKGTSGNADTQYF. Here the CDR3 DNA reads TGTGCCAGCAGTAAAGGGACTAGCGGGAACGCAGATACGCAGTATTTT.

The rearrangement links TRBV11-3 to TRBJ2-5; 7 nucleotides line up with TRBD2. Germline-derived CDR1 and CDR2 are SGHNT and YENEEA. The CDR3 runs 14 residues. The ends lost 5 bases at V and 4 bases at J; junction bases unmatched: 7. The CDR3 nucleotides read TGTGCCAGCAGCCGACCCGGCGGGGGAGAGACCCAGTACTTC. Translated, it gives CASSRPGGGETQYF.

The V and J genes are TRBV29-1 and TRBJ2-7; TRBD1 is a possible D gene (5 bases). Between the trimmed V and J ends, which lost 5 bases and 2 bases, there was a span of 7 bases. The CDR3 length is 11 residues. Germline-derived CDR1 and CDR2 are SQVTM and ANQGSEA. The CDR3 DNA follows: TGCAGCGTTACAGGTACCTACGAGCAGTACTTC. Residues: CSVTGTYEQYF.

This CDR3 reads CASSLAVRGPILNTEAFF. The CDR3 nucleotides are TGCGCCAGCAGCTTGGCTGTCAGGGGGCCGATATTGAACACTGAAGCTTTCTTT. The chain is built from TRBV5-1 and TRBJ1-1; TRBD1 matches at 8 bases. The germline V gene encodes CDR1 SGHRS and CDR2 YFSETQ. This CDR3 is 18 amino acids long. V was clipped by 0 bases and J by 0 bases; unmatched bases: 10.

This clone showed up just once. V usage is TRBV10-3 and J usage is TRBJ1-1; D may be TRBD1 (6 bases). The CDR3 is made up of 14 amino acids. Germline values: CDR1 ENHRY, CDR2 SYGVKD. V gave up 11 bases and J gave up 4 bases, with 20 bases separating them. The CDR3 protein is CASLQGGVTTEAFF. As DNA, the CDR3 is TGTGCCTCCTTACAGGGTGGTGTGACCACTGAAGCTTTCTTT.

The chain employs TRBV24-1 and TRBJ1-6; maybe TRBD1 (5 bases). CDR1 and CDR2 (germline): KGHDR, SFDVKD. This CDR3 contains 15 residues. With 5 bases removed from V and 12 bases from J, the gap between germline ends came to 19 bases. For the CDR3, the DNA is TGTGCCACCAGTGTCCCCAAGGGGCAGGGAAGACCCCTCCACTTT. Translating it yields CATSVPKGQGRPLHF.

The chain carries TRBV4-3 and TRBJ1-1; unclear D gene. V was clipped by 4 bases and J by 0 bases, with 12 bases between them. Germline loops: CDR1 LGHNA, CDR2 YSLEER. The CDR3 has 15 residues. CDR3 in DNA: TGCGCCAGCAGCCTGACCTTGGAGCTGAACACTGAAGCTTTCTTT. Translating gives CASSLTLELNTEAFF.

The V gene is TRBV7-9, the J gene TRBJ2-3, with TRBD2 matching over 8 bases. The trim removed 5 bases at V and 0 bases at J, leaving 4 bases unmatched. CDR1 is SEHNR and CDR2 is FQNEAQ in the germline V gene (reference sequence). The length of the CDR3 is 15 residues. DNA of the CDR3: TGTGCCAGCAGCCGACTAGCGCTTAGCACAGATACGCAGTATTTT. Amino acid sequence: CASSRLALSTDTQYF.

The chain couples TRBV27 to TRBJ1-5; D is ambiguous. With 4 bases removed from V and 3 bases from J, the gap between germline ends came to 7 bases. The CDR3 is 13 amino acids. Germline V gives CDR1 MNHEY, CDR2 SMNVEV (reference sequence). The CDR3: CASSSPSNQPQHF. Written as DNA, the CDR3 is TGTGCCAGCAGTTCCCCCTCCAATCAGCCCCAGCATTTT.

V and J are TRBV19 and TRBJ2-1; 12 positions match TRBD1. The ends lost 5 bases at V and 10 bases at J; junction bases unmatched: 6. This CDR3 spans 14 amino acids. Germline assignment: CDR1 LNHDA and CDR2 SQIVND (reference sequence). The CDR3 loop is CASSLGTGGGEQFF. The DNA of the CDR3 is TGTGCCAGTAGTCTTGGGACAGGGGGCGGAGAGCAGTTCTTC.

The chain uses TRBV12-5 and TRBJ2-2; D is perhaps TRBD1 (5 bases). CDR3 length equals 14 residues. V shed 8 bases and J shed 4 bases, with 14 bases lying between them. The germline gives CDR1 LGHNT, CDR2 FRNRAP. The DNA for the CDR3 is TGTGCTAGTAAGGCAGGGTCGTCCACCGGGGAGCTGTTTTTT. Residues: CASKAGSSTGELFF. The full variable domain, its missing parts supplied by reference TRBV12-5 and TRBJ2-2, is DARVTQTPRHKVTEMGQEVTMRCQPILGHNTVFWYRQTMMQGLELLAYFRNRAPLDDSGMPKDRFSAEMPDATLATLKIQPSEPRDSAVYFCASKAGSSTGELFFGEGSRLTVL.

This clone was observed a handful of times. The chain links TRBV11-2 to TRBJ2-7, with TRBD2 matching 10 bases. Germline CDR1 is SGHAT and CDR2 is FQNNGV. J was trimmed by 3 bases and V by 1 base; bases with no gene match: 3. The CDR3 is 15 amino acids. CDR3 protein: CASSLASSGSYEQYF. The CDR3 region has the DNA TGTGCCAGCAGCTTAGCGTCTAGCGGGAGCTACGAGCAGTACTTC.

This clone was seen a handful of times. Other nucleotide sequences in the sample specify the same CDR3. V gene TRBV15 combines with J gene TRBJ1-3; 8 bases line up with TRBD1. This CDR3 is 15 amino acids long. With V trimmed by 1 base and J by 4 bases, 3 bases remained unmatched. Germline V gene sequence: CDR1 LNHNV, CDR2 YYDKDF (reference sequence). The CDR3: CATSRGTGTGNTIYF. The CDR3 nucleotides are TGTGCCACCAGCAGAGGGACAGGGACCGGAAACACCATATATTTT.

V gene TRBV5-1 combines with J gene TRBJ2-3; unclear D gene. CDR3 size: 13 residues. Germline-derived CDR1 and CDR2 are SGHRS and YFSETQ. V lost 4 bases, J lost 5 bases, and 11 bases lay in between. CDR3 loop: CASSPDQRDTQYF. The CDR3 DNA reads TGCGCCAGCAGCCCCGACCAGCGAGATACGCAGTATTTT.